Listed below are T cell receptor beta chains from one sample, sequenced in a study of blood T cell repertoires in COVID-19. Generated by immunoSEQ multiplex PCR, the TCRdb table keeps only in-frame clones and is missing some. This table holds approximately 170,000 clones, 75% to 90% found once. Sequenced material: peripheral blood. Receptors originate from a woman between 70 and 85 years old with COVID-19, enrolled during active disease. Each CDR3 is given with its conserved first and last residue.

j_call v_call cdr3_aa
TRBJ1-1 TRBV7-2 CASSSERDRSAFF
TRBJ2-1 TRBV15 CATSFYVGGLGDEQFF
TRBJ1-1 TRBV5-1 CASSLEGANTEAFF
TRBJ2-1 TRBV3-1/TRBV3-2 CASSPRLAGNEQFF
TRBJ2-1 TRBV10-3 CAISDEGLHDGNYNEQFF
TRBJ1-6 TRBV7-2 CASSAGGVQNNSPLHF
TRBJ2-1 TRBV5-1 CASSLAVTSGRLSYNEQFF
TRBJ2-2 TRBV18 CASRQGTNTGELFF
TRBJ1-4 TRBV5-1 CASSAGQGSEKLFF
TRBJ2-7 TRBV28 CASSFAGVGNEQYF
TRBJ2-1 TRBV5-1 CASSLPGNEQFF
TRBJ2-1 TRBV5-8 CASSLMTGDEQFF
TRBJ1-2 TRBV28 CASSTRTGYLYGYTF
TRBJ2-1 TRBV5-1 CASSPYRAQLEQFF
TRBJ2-1 TRBV6-5 CASSYRGRDYNEQFF
TRBJ1-4 TRBV11-2 CASSSNRGIWEKLFF
TRBJ1-5 TRBV28 CASSLSGGVQPQHF
TRBJ1-5 TRBV28 CASSLWARGNQPQHF
TRBJ2-7 TRBV25-1 CASSEYFMQYF
TRBJ2-7 TRBV27 CASSFTSSGRGYEQYF
TRBJ1-1 TRBV9 CASSVAGRAEAFF
TRBJ1-3 TRBV9 CASGLAGAGNTIYF
TRBJ2-1 TRBV6-5 CASRGTSRFSNEQFF
TRBJ1-1 TRBV5-1 CASSLTPGNTEAFF
TRBJ2-7 TRBV6-5 CASSTRGYEQYF
TRBJ2-3 TRBV5-1 CASSLEGGSTSQPTQYF
TRBJ1-6 TRBV2 CASSPGQGNSPLHF
TRBJ2-1 TRBV28 CASSGSEPRSYNEQFF
TRBJ1-6 TRBV15 CATSREGTGGSPLHF
TRBJ2-1 TRBV6-5 CASRTGSSNEQFF
TRBJ1-1 TRBV6-2/TRBV6-3 CASSYGTVNRGANTEAFF
TRBJ2-2 TRBV7-2 CASSLQPQGNTGELFF